This T cell receptor (beta chain) was sequenced in a study of T cells in Graves' hyperthyroidism and ophthalmopathy. There were TCR beta CDR3 regions amplified from RNA transcripts. HTBI primers were used for first-round RT-PCR of the TCR CDR3. MiXCR, applied by TCRdb to the multiplex PCR reads, yields one record per CDR3 protein. Of under 300,000 distinct CDR3 sequences in the sample, roughly 14% were seen once. The CDR3 is 13 amino acids. V was shortened by 5 bases and J by 2 bases, with 8 bases between the two germline ends. Germline V gene sequence: CDR1 SNHLY, CDR2 FYNNEI. This clonotype was counted at least ten times.

The receptor was isolated from a woman aged 30 to 39 with Graves' hyperthyroidism that later progressed to Graves' ophthalmopathy. The chain recombines TRBV2 with TRBJ2-3; weak D call: TRBD2 (6 bases). The material sequenced was blood. DNA of the CDR3: TGTGCCAGCAGTTTAGCGGACACAGATACGCAGTATTTT. It translates to CASSLADTDTQYF.